Only a few counts were recorded for the clone carrying this TCR beta chain. The germline gives CDR1 SGHRS, CDR2 YFSETQ. Trimming shortened V by 3 bases and J by 3 bases, and 16 bases separated the two germline ends. The CDR3 extends over 16 amino acids. This sample stems from a study of T-cell reconstitution after alpha-beta-depleted transplantation in children. Preparation of the TCRbeta library involved a method that used unique molecular identifiers. TCRdb itself ran the PCR reads through MiXCR, one entry per CDR3 protein. The sample has about 540,000 distinct CDR3 sequences; 15% to 20% are singletons.

The sequences come from PBMCs from the stem cell graft donor, collected from the stem cell graft. The chain combines TRBV5-1 with TRBJ1-3; D is unresolved. The TCR comes from a human donor who donated a stem cell graft to a child with acute lymphoblastic leukemia. The CDR3 region is CASSWVSTGIGNTIYF. In DNA form, the CDR3 reads TGCGCCAGCAGCTGGGTTTCCACGGGAATTGGAAACACCATATATTTT.